These T cell receptor beta chains were read from a single sample in a study of CD8 T cells in ankylosing spondylitis. TCRdb ran MiXCR on the 5' RACE reads and lists one entry per CDR3 protein. The sample has 150,000 to 200,000 distinct CDR3 sequences, 9.5% to 13% seen once; the top ten hold 25% to 30%. Sequenced material: blood, either unsorted or a sorted T cell fraction (not recorded which). These receptors originate from a male donor with ankylosing spondylitis or in good health (not recorded which). The CDR3 runs from the conserved cysteine through the conserved F or W. D genes are given only for firm matches. Clone size is given for some rows only: seen once, a few or many times, or a class if the clone is expanded.

TRBJ2-5	few	NA	TRBV5-1	CASSLMGSQETQYF	TGCGCCAGCAGCTTGATGGGGTCCCAAGAGACCCAGTACTTC
TRBJ2-1	NA	NA	TRBV5-1	CASSLEGTAYNEQFF	TGCGCCAGCAGCTTGGAAGGGACCGCCTACAATGAGCAGTTCTTC
TRBJ2-1	many	TRBD2	TRBV12-3/TRBV12-4	CASSFRTSGGASYNEQFF	TGTGCCAGCAGTTTTCGGACTAGCGGGGGGGCGTCCTACAATGAGCAGTTCTTC
TRBJ1-6	NA	NA	TRBV25-1	CASSAGGGESPLHF	TGTGCCAGCAGTGCCGGGGGGGGTGAGTCACCCCTCCACTTT
TRBJ1-6	NA	TRBD1	TRBV6-5	CASSSGTGALNSPLHF	TGTGCCAGCAGTTCCGGGACAGGAGCCCTTAATTCACCCCTCCACTTT
TRBJ2-7	many	NA	TRBV6-5	CASSYSRLGEQYF	TGTGCCAGCAGTTACTCGAGACTGGGGGAGCAGTACTTC
TRBJ1-1	many	NA	TRBV18	CASSPPIAGRITEAFF	TGTGCCAGCTCACCCCCCATTGCGGGGCGCATCACTGAAGCTTTCTTT
TRBJ2-7	many	NA	TRBV12-3/TRBV12-4	CASSLGQVGNEQYF	TGTGCCAGCAGTTTGGGGCAGGTGGGCAACGAGCAGTACTTC
TRBJ2-2	many	NA	TRBV5-1	CASSLGLGNTGELFF	TGCGCCAGCAGCTTGGGACTAGGGAACACCGGGGAGCTGTTTTTT
TRBJ1-3	many	NA	TRBV12-3/TRBV12-4	CASSSSSGNTIYF	TGTGCCAGCAGTTCAAGCTCTGGAAACACCATATATTTT
TRBJ2-7	once	TRBD1	TRBV25-1	CASIGTGSSYEQYF	TGTGCCAGTATCGGGACAGGTTCTTCCTACGAGCAGTACTTC
TRBJ1-1	few	TRBD1	TRBV3-1	CASSQEGQGARMNTEAFF	TGTGCCAGCAGCCAGGAGGGACAGGGGGCGCGGATGAACACTGAAGCTTTCTTT
TRBJ2-5	NA	NA	TRBV4-1	CASSRVEGRETQYF	TGCGCCAGCAGCCGGGTGGAGGGAAGGGAGACCCAGTACTTC
TRBJ2-2	many	NA	TRBV3-1	CASSPQRALTGELFF	TGTGCCAGCAGCCCCCAGCGGGCATTGACCGGGGAGCTGTTTTTT
TRBJ2-7	many	NA	TRBV20-1	CSASFRATYEQYF	TGCAGTGCTAGCTTCAGGGCTACCTACGAGCAGTACTTC
TRBJ2-2	many	TRBD2	TRBV12-3/TRBV12-4	CASSLFLAGGSGELFF	TGTGCCAGCAGTTTATTTTTAGCGGGGGGATCCGGGGAGCTGTTTTTT
TRBJ1-1	many	NA	TRBV6-1	CASSEGTTGTEAFF	TGTGCCAGCAGTGAGGGGACGACTGGCACTGAAGCTTTCTTT
TRBJ2-5	NA	NA	TRBV6-5	CASRREGRETQYF	TGTGCCAGCAGGAGAGAGGGCAGGGAGACCCAGTACTTC
TRBJ2-1	NA	TRBD1	TRBV6-4	CASSVLGQQSDEQFF	TGTGCCAGCAGTGTATTGGGACAGCAGTCCGATGAGCAGTTCTTC
TRBJ2-7	many	NA	TRBV29-1	CSVAIGGPDEQYF	TGCAGCGTTGCAATCGGGGGGCCCGACGAGCAGTACTTC
TRBJ2-5	many	NA	TRBV2	CASRGTVGETQYF	TGTGCCAGCAGAGGGACTGTGGGGGAGACCCAGTACTTC
TRBJ2-3	many	NA	TRBV10-3	CAISVEGLDTQYF	TGTGCCATCAGTGTTGAGGGGCTGGATACGCAGTATTTT
TRBJ1-1	few	NA	TRBV7-2	CASSLNPTFLGEAFF	TGTGCCAGCAGCTTAAACCCCACCTTCCTCGGTGAAGCTTTCTTT
TRBJ2-3	NA	NA	TRBV3-1	CASSQDVGGTDTQYF	TGTGCCAGCAGCCAAGATGTGGGGGGCACAGATACGCAGTATTTT
TRBJ1-2	many	TRBD1	TRBV12-5	CASGSRRDSNYGYTF	TGTGCTAGTGGTTCACGGCGGGACAGCAACTATGGCTACACCTTC
TRBJ2-2	many	TRBD2	TRBV29-1	CSAETSGTNTGELFF	TGCAGCGCTGAGACTAGCGGGACGAACACCGGGGAGCTGTTTTTT
TRBJ2-7	few	NA	TRBV27	CASSFGPGGYEQYF	TGTGCCAGCAGTTTTGGTCCCGGGGGTTACGAGCAGTACTTC
TRBJ2-7	many	NA	TRBV5-1	CASSPGPSIYEQYF	TGCGCCAGCAGCCCGGGACCGAGTATCTACGAGCAGTACTTC
TRBJ1-4	many	NA	TRBV4-3	CASSQDTGSNEKLFF	TGCGCCAGCAGCCAAGATACAGGCTCTAATGAAAAACTGTTTTTT
TRBJ2-7	many	TRBD1	TRBV6-1	CASTRTGGNYEQYF	TGTGCCAGCACTAGGACAGGCGGAAACTACGAGCAGTACTTC
TRBJ1-1	many	TRBD1	TRBV10-3	CAISGAGTGNTEAFF	TGTGCCATCAGTGGGGCGGGGACAGGGAACACTGAAGCTTTCTTT
TRBJ2-5	many	TRBD2	TRBV10-3	CAISEIGTSSVVTQYF	TGTGCCATCAGTGAGATCGGGACTAGCTCGGTTGTAACCCAGTACTTC
TRBJ2-5	many	NA	TRBV12-3/TRBV12-4	CASSLDAETQYF	TGTGCCAGCAGTTTAGATGCGGAGACCCAGTACTTC
TRBJ1-2	few	NA	TRBV30	CAWSQEGAYGYTF	TGTGCCTGGAGCCAGGAAGGGGCCTATGGCTACACCTTC
TRBJ2-2	few	TRBD1	TRBV28	CASSLLGQGEGELFF	TGTGCCAGCAGTCTCCTCGGACAGGGAGAGGGGGAGCTGTTTTTT
TRBJ2-5	many	TRBD2	TRBV27	CASSPRGLAGAQETQYF	TGTGCCAGCAGTCCTAGGGGACTAGCGGGGGCCCAAGAGACCCAGTACTTC
TRBJ2-7	once	NA	TRBV12-3/TRBV12-4	CASSSSPRAHEQYF	TGTGCCAGCAGTTCCTCTCCCAGGGCGCACGAGCAGTACTTC
TRBJ1-2	many	NA	TRBV7-6	CASSPRVGVRGYGYTF	TGTGCCAGCAGCCCGAGGGTGGGGGTTCGGGGCTATGGCTACACCTTC
TRBJ2-5	NA	NA	TRBV10-3	CAISEGGRSETQYF	TGTGCCATCAGTGAGGGCGGACGGAGTGAGACCCAGTACTTC
TRBJ2-1	NA	NA	TRBV23-1	CANFTDAGVF	TGCGCCAACTTCACAGACGCAGGGGTCTTC
TRBJ1-1	many	TRBD1	TRBV12-3/TRBV12-4	CASSRQGFTEAFF	TGTGCCAGCAGTAGACAGGGTTTCACTGAAGCTTTCTTT
TRBJ2-7	many	NA	TRBV5-6	CASRRQGGSYEQYF	TGTGCCAGCAGAAGACAGGGAGGGAGCTACGAGCAGTACTTC
TRBJ2-4	NA	NA	TRBV5-6	CASSLWGAGDIQYF	TGTGCCAGCAGCTTGTGGGGGGCGGGAGACATTCAGTACTTC
TRBJ2-3	NA	NA	TRBV10-2	CTSSQTDTQYF	TGCACCAGCAGCCAGACAGATACGCAGTATTTT
TRBJ1-5	few	NA	TRBV7-2	CASSFPGDGNQPQHF	TGTGCCAGCAGCTTTCCCGGGGATGGCAATCAGCCCCAGCATTTT
TRBJ1-6	many	TRBD1	TRBV29-1	CSVGTGGNSPLHF	TGCAGCGTGGGGACAGGGGGGAATTCACCCCTCCACTTT
TRBJ2-5	NA	NA	TRBV27	CASAFTLTAKETQYF	TGTGCCAGCGCTTTCACCTTGACGGCTAAAGAGACCCAGTACTTC
TRBJ2-3	many	NA	TRBV10-1	CASSEDSTDTQYF	TGCGCCAGCAGTGAGGACAGCACAGATACGCAGTATTTT
TRBJ2-1	many	NA	TRBV3-1	CASSQVTGLSYNEQFF	TGTGCCAGCAGCCAAGTGACGGGGCTCTCCTACAATGAGCAGTTCTTC
TRBJ2-2	many	TRBD2	TRBV9	CASSVGLETGELFF	TGTGCCAGCAGCGTCGGACTAGAAACCGGGGAGCTGTTTTTT
TRBJ2-5	many	TRBD1	TRBV20-1	CSARDFAGTGAFGETQYF	TGCAGTGCTAGAGATTTTGCGGGGACAGGGGCCTTTGGGGAGACCCAGTACTTC
TRBJ1-1	many	TRBD1	TRBV18	CASSPRTGGNAEAFF	TGTGCCAGCTCACCACGGACAGGGGGGAACGCTGAAGCTTTCTTT
TRBJ1-4	few	TRBD1	TRBV7-8	CASSFNRGRDEKLFF	TGTGCCAGCAGCTTTAACAGGGGCAGGGATGAAAAACTGTTTTTT
TRBJ2-3	many	NA	TRBV12-3/TRBV12-4	CASRHPRSSTDTQYF	TGTGCCAGCAGGCATCCACGGTCTAGCACAGATACGCAGTATTTT
TRBJ2-4	few	TRBD2	TRBV18	CASSPLSGTSGRAVKNIQYF	TGTGCCAGCTCACCGCTCTCCGGGACTAGCGGGAGGGCCGTCAAAAACATTCAGTACTTC